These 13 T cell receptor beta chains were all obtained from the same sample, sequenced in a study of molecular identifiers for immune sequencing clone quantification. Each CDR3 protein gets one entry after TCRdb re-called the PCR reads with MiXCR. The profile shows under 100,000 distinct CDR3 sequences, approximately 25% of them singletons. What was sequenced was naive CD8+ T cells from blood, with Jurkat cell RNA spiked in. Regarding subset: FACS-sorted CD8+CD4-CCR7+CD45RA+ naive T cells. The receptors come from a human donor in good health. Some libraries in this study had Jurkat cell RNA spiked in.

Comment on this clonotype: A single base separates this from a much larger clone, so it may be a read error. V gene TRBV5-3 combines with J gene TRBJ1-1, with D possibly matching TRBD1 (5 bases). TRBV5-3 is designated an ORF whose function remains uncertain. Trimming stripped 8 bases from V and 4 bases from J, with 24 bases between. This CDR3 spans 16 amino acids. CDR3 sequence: CASGPPPGDPSTEAFF. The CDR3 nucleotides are TGTGCCAGCGGCCCGCCGCCTGGGGACCCATCCACTGAAGCTTTCTTT.

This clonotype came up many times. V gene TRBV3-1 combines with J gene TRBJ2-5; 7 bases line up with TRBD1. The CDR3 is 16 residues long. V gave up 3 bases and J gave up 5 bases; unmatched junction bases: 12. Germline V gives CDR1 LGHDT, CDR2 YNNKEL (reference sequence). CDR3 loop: CASSQIPGQLFETQYF. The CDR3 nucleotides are TGTGCCAGCAGCCAGATTCCGGGACAGCTATTCGAGACCCAGTACTTC.

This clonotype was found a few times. CDR3 nucleotides: TGCAGTGCCACTAGGGAGGACCGGGAGCTGTTTTTT. Translating it yields CSATREDRELFF. The V gene is TRBV20-1, the J gene TRBJ2-2, with D maybe TRBD2 (6 bases). The germline gives CDR1 DFQATT, CDR2 SNEGSKA (reference sequence). The CDR3 spans 12 residues. V shed 6 bases and J shed 9 bases, with 14 bases lying between them.

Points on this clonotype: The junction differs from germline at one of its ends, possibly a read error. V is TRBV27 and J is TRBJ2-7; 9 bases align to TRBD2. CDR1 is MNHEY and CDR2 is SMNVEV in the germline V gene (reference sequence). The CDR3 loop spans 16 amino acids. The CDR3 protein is CARSFQGARGGYEQYF. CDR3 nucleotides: TGTGCCCGCAGTTTTCAAGGTGCGCGGGGGGGTTACGAGCAGTACTTC.

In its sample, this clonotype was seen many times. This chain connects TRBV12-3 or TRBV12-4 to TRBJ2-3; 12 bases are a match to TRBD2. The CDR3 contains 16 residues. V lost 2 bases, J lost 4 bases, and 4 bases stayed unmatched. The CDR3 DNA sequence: TGTGCCAGCAGTTTAAAGGCTAGCGGGAGGGCAGATACGCAGTATTTT. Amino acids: CASSLKASGRADTQYF.

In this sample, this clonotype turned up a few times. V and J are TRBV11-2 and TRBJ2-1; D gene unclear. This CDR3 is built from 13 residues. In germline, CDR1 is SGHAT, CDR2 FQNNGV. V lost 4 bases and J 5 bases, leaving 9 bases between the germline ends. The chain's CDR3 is CASSSYLHNEQFF. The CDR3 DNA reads TGTGCCAGCAGCTCCTACCTCCACAATGAGCAGTTCTTC.

The CDR3 DNA follows: TGTGCCAGCAGCTTACTGGAGTCGGAGACCCAGTACTTC. Translating gives CASSLLESETQYF. V and J are TRBV7-6 and TRBJ2-5; D not resolved. The CDR3 spans 13 residues. CDR1 is SGHVS and CDR2 is FNYEAQ in the germline V gene. V was cut by 2 bases and J by 5 bases, with 9 bases left in between.

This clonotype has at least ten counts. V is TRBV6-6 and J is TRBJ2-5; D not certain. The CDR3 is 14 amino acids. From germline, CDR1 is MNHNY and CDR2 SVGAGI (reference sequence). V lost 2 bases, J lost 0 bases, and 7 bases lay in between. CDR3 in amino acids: CASSYRPYQETQYF. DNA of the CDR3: TGTGCCAGCAGTTACCGACCTTACCAAGAGACCCAGTACTTC.

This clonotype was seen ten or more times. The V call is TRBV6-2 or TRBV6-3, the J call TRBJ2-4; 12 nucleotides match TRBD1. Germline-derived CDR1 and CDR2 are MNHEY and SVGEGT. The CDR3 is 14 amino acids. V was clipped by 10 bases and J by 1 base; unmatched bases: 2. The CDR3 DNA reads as TGTGCCACGGGACAGGGGGCTGCCAAAAACATTCAGTACTTC. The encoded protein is CATGQGAAKNIQYF.

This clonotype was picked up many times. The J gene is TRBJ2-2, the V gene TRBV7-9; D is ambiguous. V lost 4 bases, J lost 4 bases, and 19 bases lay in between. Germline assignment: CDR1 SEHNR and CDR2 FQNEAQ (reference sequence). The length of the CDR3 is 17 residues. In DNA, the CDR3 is TGTGCCAGCAGCTCTTCCTCTAACCCCGGAGTCACCGGGGAGCTGTTTTTT. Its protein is CASSSSSNPGVTGELFF.

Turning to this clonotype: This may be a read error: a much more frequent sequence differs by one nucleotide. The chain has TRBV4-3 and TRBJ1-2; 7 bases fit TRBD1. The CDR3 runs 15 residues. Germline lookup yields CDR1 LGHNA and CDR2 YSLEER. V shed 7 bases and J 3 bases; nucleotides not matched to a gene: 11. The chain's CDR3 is CASNLQSGGDYGYTF. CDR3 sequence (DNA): TGCGCCAGCAACCTACAGTCAGGGGGAGACTATGGCTACACCTTC.

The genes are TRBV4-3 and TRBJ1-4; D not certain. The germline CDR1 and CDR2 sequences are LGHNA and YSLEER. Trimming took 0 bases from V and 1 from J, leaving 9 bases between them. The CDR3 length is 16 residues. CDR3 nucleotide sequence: TGCGCCAGCAGCCAAGAGGTTACCCTAACTAATGAAAAACTGTTTTTT. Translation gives CASSQEVTLTNEKLFF.

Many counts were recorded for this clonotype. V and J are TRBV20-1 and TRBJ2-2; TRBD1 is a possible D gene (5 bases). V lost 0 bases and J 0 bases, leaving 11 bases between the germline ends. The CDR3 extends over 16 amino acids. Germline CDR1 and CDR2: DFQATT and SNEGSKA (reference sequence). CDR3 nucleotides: TGCAGTGCTAGAGATTTCACAGGAGCGAACACCGGGGAGCTGTTTTTT. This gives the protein CSARDFTGANTGELFF.